The 23 T cell receptor beta chains below come from one sample, sequenced in a study of blood T cell repertoires in COVID-19. Only in-frame clones appear in the TCRdb table, and some are missing; sequencing was by immunoSEQ multiplex PCR. The sample carries 250,000 to 400,000 clones, 75% to 90% recorded once. Specimen: peripheral blood. Receptors were obtained from a young woman with COVID-19, enrolled during active disease.

V gene TRBV11-2 combines with J gene TRBJ1-2; 8 bases line up with TRBD1. The V gene's germline CDR1 is SGHAT and CDR2 FQNNGV. With 5 bases clipped from V and 3 bases from J, the junction kept 11 bases outside the gene matches. This CDR3 is built from 16 residues. The CDR3 nucleotides are TGTGCCAGCAGCCCCCTGGACAGGGATGTATACTATGGCTACACCTTC. Protein: CASSPLDRDVYYGYTF. The entire variable domain, with the rest obtained from reference TRBV11-2 and TRBJ1-2, is as follows: EAGVAQSPRYKIIEKRQSVAFWCNPISGHATLYWYQQILGQGPKLLIQFQNNGVVDDSQLPKDRFSAERLKGVDSTLKIQPAKLEDSAVYLCASSPLDRDVYYGYTFGSGTRLTVV.

This chain uses TRBV18 with TRBJ1-1, with 11 bases that match TRBD1. V gave up 6 bases and J gave up 5 bases; unmatched junction bases: 8. Germline V gene data show CDR1 as KGHSH and CDR2 as LQKENI. This CDR3 region has 15 residues. The CDR3 loop is CASSPGTGGWTEAFF. DNA of the CDR3: TGTGCCAGCTCGCCCGGGACAGGGGGTTGGACTGAAGCTTTCTTT. Filled out from reference TRBV18 and TRBJ1-1, the complete variable domain reads NAGVMQNPRHLVRRRGQEARLRCSPMKGHSHVYWYRQLPEEGLKFMVYLQKENIIDESGMPKERFSAEFPKEGPSILRIQQVVRGDSAAYFCASSPGTGGWTEAFFGQGTRLTVV.

This clone was observed a few times. The V and J genes are TRBV11-2 and TRBJ2-5; 11 bases fit TRBD1. With V trimmed by 5 bases and J by 4 bases, 9 bases remained unmatched. Germline CDR1 SGHAT, CDR2 FQNNGV. The CDR3 is 16 residues long. The CDR3 sequence: CASSAGQGGWGETQYF. The DNA for the CDR3 is TGTGCCAGCAGCGCGGGACAGGGGGGATGGGGAGAGACCCAGTACTTC. The full variable domain, its missing parts supplied by reference TRBV11-2 and TRBJ2-5, is EAGVAQSPRYKIIEKRQSVAFWCNPISGHATLYWYQQILGQGPKLLIQFQNNGVVDDSQLPKDRFSAERLKGVDSTLKIQPAKLEDSAVYLCASSAGQGGWGETQYFGPGTRLLVL.

The rearrangement links TRBV25-1 to TRBJ1-2, with 11 nucleotides matching TRBD1. V trimming: 3 bases; J trimming: 4 bases; junction bases outside the gene matches: 7. The CDR3 covers 16 residues. The germline V gene encodes CDR1 MGHDK and CDR2 SYGVNS. The CDR3 DNA is TGTGCCAGCAGTGATGGGACAGGGGGTTATGTCTATGGCTACACCTTC. This codes for CASSDGTGGYVYGYTF.

V usage is TRBV4-2 and J usage is TRBJ1-4; no reliable D call. The V end lost 2 bases, the J end lost 8 bases, and 21 bases lay between the germline ends. The CDR3 totals 17 residues. Germline lookup yields CDR1 LGHNA and CDR2 YNFKEQ. The CDR3 DNA sequence: TGTGCCAGCAGCCAACAAGCAGTCCGGACCCGGGGAGAAAAACTGTTTTTT. It encodes CASSQQAVRTRGEKLFF.

J is TRBJ1-2 and V is TRBV11-2; 9 bases line up with TRBD1. J lost 7 bases, V lost 5 bases, and 14 bases had no gene match. The CDR3 totals 16 residues. Per the germline V gene, CDR1 is SGHAT and CDR2 is FQNNGV. Here the CDR3 DNA reads TGTGCCAGCAGCCCGAGACCGGGACAGGGTTTCGGTGGCTACACCTTC. This gives the protein CASSPRPGQGFGGYTF.

V and J are TRBV12-3 or TRBV12-4 and TRBJ1-1, with TRBD1 matching over 7 bases. V lost 1 base to trimming and J lost 6 bases; unmatched junction nucleotides: 2. The CDR3 spans 13 residues. The CDR3 region has the DNA TGTGCCAGCAGTTTAGGACAGGGTTCTGAAGCTTTCTTT. Protein sequence: CASSLGQGSEAFF.

CDR3 sequence: CASSRNKDSYEQYF. CDR3 DNA: TGTGCCAGCTCACGAAACAAAGACTCCTACGAGCAGTACTTC. The chain joins TRBV18 to TRBJ2-7, with D unclear. The germline CDR1 and CDR2 sequences are KGHSH and LQKENI. The CDR3 is 14 residues long. Trimming removed 4 bases from V and 0 bases from J, with 10 bases in between.

The rearrangement uses TRBV2 and TRBJ1-3, with D unclear. Germline V gene lookup returns CDR1 SNHLY and CDR2 FYNNEI. This CDR3 is built from 11 residues. Trimming shortened V by 8 bases and J by 4 bases, and 6 bases separated the two germline ends. CDR3 in amino acids: CASSGGNTIYF. The CDR3 DNA sequence: TGTGCCAGCTCGGGGGGAAACACCATATATTTT. Using reference TRBV2 and TRBJ1-3 for the parts outside the CDR3, the full variable domain is EPEVTQTPSHQVTQMGQEVILRCVPISNHLYFYWYRQILGQKVEFLVSFYNNEISEKSEIFDDQFSVERPDGSNFTLKIRSTKLEDSAMYFCASSGGNTIYFGEGSWLTVV.

The V gene is TRBV6-5, the J gene TRBJ2-7; D unresolved. The CDR3 runs 14 residues. Germline V lookup: CDR1 MNHEY, CDR2 SVGAGI. Trimming left V 2 bases short and J 0 bases short, with 8 bases between. The CDR3 region has the DNA TGTGCCAGCAGTTACAACCGGTTCTCCTACGAGCAGTACTTC. The encoded protein is CASSYNRFSYEQYF.

The rearrangement links TRBV7-9 to TRBJ1-2; 7 nucleotides match TRBD1. The germline V gene has CDR1 SEHNR and CDR2 FQNEAQ (reference sequence). The CDR3 has 13 amino acids. The ends lost 3 bases at V and 7 bases at J; junction bases unmatched: 5. CDR3 nucleotide sequence: TGTGCCAGCAGCTTGGGGACAGAGTCTGGCTACACCTTC. Translated, it gives CASSLGTESGYTF.

The rearrangement links TRBV5-1 to TRBJ1-2; 7 bases map to TRBD1. This CDR3 region has 17 residues. The J segment lost 2 bases and the V segment lost 0 bases, leaving 10 bases of the junction unmatched. Germline V gives CDR1 SGHRS, CDR2 YFSETQ. CDR3 nucleotides: TGCGCCAGCAGCTTGGTTACAACAGGGGAAGAAAACTATGGCTACACCTTC. As protein: CASSLVTTGEENYGYTF.

The chain links TRBV5-1 to TRBJ2-7; TRBD2 aligns across 10 bases. Trimming at V came to 4 bases and at J to 3 bases, leaving 10 bases not matched to a gene. The germline V gene encodes CDR1 SGHRS and CDR2 YFSETQ. This CDR3 region has 16 residues. The CDR3 region has the DNA TGCGCCAGCAGCCGTGGGGATAGCGGGAGGTTCTACGAGCAGTACTTC. Protein: CASSRGDSGRFYEQYF. Using reference TRBV5-1 and TRBJ2-7 for the parts outside the CDR3, the full variable domain is KAGVTQTPRYLIKTRGQQVTLSCSPISGHRSVSWYQQTPGQGLQFLFEYFSETQRNKGNFPGRFSGRQFSNSRSEMNVSTLELGDSALYLCASSRGDSGRFYEQYFGPGTRLTVT.

The rearrangement links TRBV5-1 to TRBJ2-7, with 9 bases identical to TRBD1. Germline V CDR1 and CDR2: SGHRS, YFSETQ. This CDR3 region has 15 residues. V gave up 4 bases and J gave up 3 bases; unmatched junction bases: 8. This CDR3 is CASSPGQGIVYEQYF. CDR3 coding DNA: TGCGCCAGCAGCCCCGGACAGGGGATAGTCTACGAGCAGTACTTC.

This clone was found once. The CDR3 region has the DNA TGCGCCAGCCCGGACTCACGCTACGAGCAGTACTTC. It encodes CASPDSRYEQYF. This sequence joins TRBV5-1 and TRBJ2-7; D possibly corresponds to TRBD2 (5 bases). CDR3 length: 12 residues. Germline V gene sequence: CDR1 SGHRS, CDR2 YFSETQ. Trimming stripped 7 bases from V and 3 bases from J, with 11 bases between.

The V and J genes are TRBV30 and TRBJ1-2; D is perhaps TRBD1 (5 bases). This CDR3 is 11 amino acids long. Trimming took off 3 bases at V and 6 bases at J, with 8 bases between the two ends. From germline, CDR1 is GTSNPN and CDR2 SVGIG (reference sequence). The CDR3 DNA sequence: TGTGCCTGGAGGCAGGGTGATGGCTACACCTTC. It yields the protein CAWRQGDGYTF.

This clone was detected once. The V call is TRBV5-5, the J call TRBJ2-3; 8 nucleotides line up with TRBD2. The CDR3 sequence is 16 residues long. With V trimmed by 0 bases and J by 2 bases, 5 bases remained unmatched. Germline V gene lookup returns CDR1 SGHKS and CDR2 YYEKEE (reference sequence). CDR3 loop: CASSLGPGLDTDTQYF. The CDR3 nucleotides read TGTGCCAGCAGCTTGGGGCCGGGACTAGACACAGATACGCAGTATTTT.

The CDR3 nucleotides are TGTGCCAGCAGATCTGCAGGGGGCCGTCAGCCCCAGCATTTT. Its translation is CASRSAGGRQPQHF. The V gene is TRBV6-5, the J gene TRBJ1-5, with 8 bases identical to TRBD1. The CDR3 is made up of 14 amino acids. After removal of 6 bases from V and 6 bases from J, the junction contained 7 bases not matched to a gene. Germline loops: CDR1 MNHEY, CDR2 SVGAGI.

The chain employs TRBV2 and TRBJ1-4; 10 bases line up with TRBD1. The trim removed 7 bases at V and 7 bases at J, leaving 12 bases unmatched. Germline loops: CDR1 SNHLY, CDR2 FYNNEI. The CDR3 has 16 residues. The CDR3 sequence is CASKFQTGGGGEKLFF. DNA for the CDR3: TGTGCCAGCAAATTTCAGACAGGGGGCGGTGGTGAAAAACTGTTTTTT.

The CDR3 DNA sequence: TGTGCCAGCAGTTACACGAGGACAGCTAACTATGGCTACACCTTC. Translated: CASSYTRTANYGYTF. This chain links TRBV6-2 or TRBV6-3 with TRBJ1-2, with D perhaps TRBD1 (6 bases). Germline CDR1 reads MNHEY; CDR2 reads SVGEGT. The length of the CDR3 is 15 residues. The germline V and J ends were trimmed by 2 bases and 0 bases, with 10 bases remaining between them.

The J gene is TRBJ2-7, the V gene TRBV11-2; no firm D call. CDR1 is SGHAT, CDR2 FQNNGV, per germline. Trimming pared 1 base from V and 2 bases from J, leaving 15 bases between. The CDR3 contains 16 residues. As DNA, the CDR3 is TGTGCCAGCAGCTTAGGACGGTTGGGCGCCGCCTACGAGCAGTACTTC. Protein: CASSLGRLGAAYEQYF.

This chain joins TRBV30 and TRBJ1-5, with 7 bases identical to TRBD1. J was trimmed by 0 bases and V by 2 bases; bases with no gene match: 16. This CDR3 is 19 amino acids long. Germline CDR1 GTSNPN, CDR2 SVGIG (reference sequence). The CDR3 sequence: CAWSPYPGTVLNSNQPQHF. In DNA form, the CDR3 reads TGTGCCTGGAGTCCTTACCCGGGGACAGTACTCAATAGCAATCAGCCCCAGCATTTT.

The CDR3 bases are TGTGCCAGCAGACAAACAGGGGGCCAACGCACAGATACGCAGTATTTT. Its translation: CASRQTGGQRTDTQYF. This chain joins TRBV5-4 and TRBJ2-3; TRBD1 aligns across 9 bases. V dropped 5 bases and J dropped 1; count of bases not matched to a gene: 8. Germline CDR1 SGHNT, CDR2 YYREEE (reference sequence). The length of the CDR3 is 16 residues.